This entry features one TCR beta chain sequence. Its antigen is still unknown. The data are from a study of cytomegalovirus exposure and HLA in healthy donors. Study context: An early data release held 75 million to 100 million unique TCRs from HLA-typed donors. Findings and caveats of the study: The study flagged roughly 150 TCR beta chains as cytomegalovirus-associated. Most of the TCR beta V segments (in an earlier analysis) were productive either about 87% or about 30% of the time.

The PCR was carried out with 60 Vbeta primers and 13 Jbeta primers. Some clones are missing from TCRdb's copy, which holds only in-frame ones; the method was immunoSEQ multiplex PCR. The sample features about 140,000 clones, with about 0.96% in its top ten. The V and J ends lost 2 bases and 3 bases, in that order; junction bases with no gene match: 4. Per germline, CDR1 MNHEY and CDR2 SVGAGI. CDR3 length: 16 residues. The genes are TRBV6-5 and TRBJ2-2, with 9 bases identical to TRBD1. The sequenced sample consisted of PBMCs. This TCR was sampled from a male donor in good health and CMV-seronegative. This CDR3 is CASSYGWTGDTGELFF. The CDR3 DNA is TGTGCCAGCAGTTACGGATGGACAGGGGACACCGGGGAGCTGTTTTTT.